This entry lists 16 T cell receptor beta chains sequenced from one sample in a study of blood T cell repertoires in COVID-19. Repertoires were generated with immunoSEQ multiplex PCR, while TCRdb's copy carries only in-frame clones and drops some. The table includes 150,000 to 200,000 clones, over 75% detected once. The sequenced material came from peripheral blood. Receptor source: a man in his forties or fifties with acute or convalescent COVID-19.

V is TRBV6-5 and J is TRBJ2-3, with D possibly matching TRBD2 (5 bases). CDR1 and CDR2 (germline): MNHEY, SVGAGI. With 2 bases removed from V and 6 bases from J, the gap between germline ends came to 12 bases. This CDR3 has 14 residues. This CDR3 reads CASSYRATGDTQYF. The CDR3 coding sequence is TGTGCCAGCAGTTACCGTGCTACGGGGGATACGCAGTATTTT.

The gene calls are TRBV25-1 and TRBJ2-1; TRBD2 matches 13 bases. This CDR3 comprises 16 residues. Germline loops: CDR1 MGHDK, CDR2 SYGVNS. V was pared by 3 bases and J by 12 bases, with 11 bases of the junction left unmatched. The CDR3, as DNA: TGTGCCAGCAGTGATCGACACCCGACTAGCGGGAGGTTGCAGTTCTTC. Its translation is CASSDRHPTSGRLQFF.

This clone occurred once. The rearrangement uses TRBV9 and TRBJ1-2, with a weak D call TRBD1 (5 bases). The CDR3 runs to 11 residues. Germline V CDR1 and CDR2: SGDLS, YYNGEE. The V and J ends lost 4 bases and 13 bases respectively, with 14 bases between them. The CDR3: CASSPAGPGTF. The CDR3 nucleotides read TGTGCCAGCAGCCCAGCGGGACCAGGCACCTTC.

The rearrangement joins TRBV9 to TRBJ2-2; D may be TRBD2 (7 bases). CDR3 length equals 18 residues. Germline V gene sequence: CDR1 SGDLS, CDR2 YYNGEE. The V end lost 4 bases, the J end lost 0 bases, and 19 bases lay between the germline ends. The CDR3 nucleotides are TGTGCCAGCAGCCCGGGACACGGGAGGATCTCGAACACCGGGGAGCTGTTTTTT. It translates to CASSPGHGRISNTGELFF.

The V call is TRBV2, the J call TRBJ2-1; TRBD2 might be the D (5 bases). CDR1 and CDR2 (germline): SNHLY, FYNNEI. Trimming shortened V by 3 bases and J by 8 bases, and 17 bases separated the two germline ends. CDR3 size: 15 residues. This CDR3 reads CASSDGGPPLDEQFF. The CDR3 nucleotides read TGTGCCAGCAGTGACGGAGGACCACCTCTGGATGAGCAGTTCTTC.

This clone was observed once. The chain is built from TRBV3-1 (or the pseudogene TRBV3-2) and TRBJ2-3; TRBD2 agrees at 8 bases. After removal of 4 bases from V and 2 bases from J, the junction contained 8 bases not matched to a gene. The CDR3 is 16 amino acids. CDR1 and CDR2 from the germline V gene are LGHDT and YNNKEL (reference sequence). CDR3 coding DNA: TGTGCCAGCAGCCTGGGCCCAGCGGGGGACACAGATACGCAGTATTTT. This translates into CASSLGPAGDTDTQYF.

The V call is TRBV27, the J call TRBJ1-2; the D gene is possibly TRBD1 (5 bases). Germline V CDR1 and CDR2: MNHEY, SMNVEV (reference sequence). V gave up 3 bases and J gave up 1 base, with 9 bases separating them. This CDR3 has 14 residues. CDR3: CASSLVRGNYGYTF. CDR3 nucleotide sequence: TGTGCCAGCAGTTTGGTTAGGGGTAACTATGGCTACACCTTC.

As concerns this clone: Other DNA sequences in the sample encode the same CDR3. This CDR3 reads CASSQTGGNQPQHF. As DNA, the CDR3 is TGTGCCAGTAGTCAAACAGGAGGCAATCAGCCCCAGCATTTT. The chain joins TRBV19 to TRBJ1-5, with a possible D match to TRBD1 (5 bases). Germline assignment: CDR1 LNHDA and CDR2 SQIVND (reference sequence). This CDR3 has 14 amino acids. Trimming pared 5 bases from V and 2 bases from J, leaving 10 bases between. The full variable domain, in which reference TRBV19 and TRBJ1-5 provide the parts outside the CDR3, is DGGITQSPKYLFRKEGQNVTLSCEQNLNHDAMYWYRQDPGQGLRLIYYSQIVNDFQKGDIAEGYSVSREKKESFPLTVTSAQKNPTAFYLCASSQTGGNQPQHFGDGTRLSIL.

The J gene is TRBJ2-7, the V gene TRBV18, with D possibly being TRBD2 (5 bases). Per germline, CDR1 KGHSH and CDR2 LQKENI. V was shortened by 6 bases and J by 2 bases, with 11 bases between the two germline ends. The CDR3 is made up of 13 amino acids. This CDR3 reads CASSAGVTYEQYF. The CDR3 nucleotides are TGTGCCAGCTCCGCCGGGGTCACCTACGAGCAGTACTTC.

The V gene is TRBV2, the J gene TRBJ2-3, with 13 bases lining up with TRBD2. The CDR3 has 15 amino acids. V shed 10 bases, J shed 6 bases, and the junction held 10 bases outside the gene matches. In germline, CDR1 is SNHLY, CDR2 FYNNEI. CDR3 in amino acids: CANLAGTSGADTQYF. The CDR3 nucleotides are TGTGCCAACCTCGCGGGGACTAGCGGGGCGGATACGCAGTATTTT.

V and J are TRBV7-9 and TRBJ2-3; a weak D match, TRBD1 (5 bases). The length of the CDR3 is 12 residues. Deletions cut 3 bases from V and 8 bases from J, with 9 bases between. Looked up from germline, CDR1 is SEHNR and CDR2 is FQNEAQ (reference sequence). CDR3 in DNA: TGTGCCAGCAGCTTCCCCAGGGCTACGCAGTATTTT. Its protein product is CASSFPRATQYF.

The chain carries TRBV3-1 (or the pseudogene TRBV3-2) and TRBJ2-2, with 7 positions matching TRBD1. Germline-derived CDR1 and CDR2 are LGHDT and YNNKEL (reference sequence). The CDR3 has 15 residues. V shed 5 bases and J 4 bases; nucleotides not matched to a gene: 7. CDR3 residues: CASSYRDSATGELFF. Here the CDR3 DNA reads TGTGCCAGCAGCTACCGGGACAGCGCCACCGGGGAGCTGTTTTTT.

CDR3 residues: CASSSTGRNTEAFF. Here the CDR3 DNA reads TGTGCCAGCAGCTCGACAGGGCGGAACACTGAAGCTTTCTTT. V and J are TRBV28 and TRBJ1-1; 7 nucleotides align to TRBD1. V lost 6 bases to trimming and J lost 1 base; unmatched junction nucleotides: 5. The CDR3 consists of 14 residues. The germline CDR1 and CDR2 sequences are MDHEN and SYDVKM.

Here the CDR3 reads CASSRDRAWETQYF. The CDR3 DNA is TGTGCCAGTAGTAGGGACAGGGCTTGGGAGACCCAGTACTTC. The chain employs TRBV19 and TRBJ2-5, with 9 nucleotides matching TRBD1. CDR3 length: 14 residues. The V segment lost 4 bases and the J segment 5 bases; nucleotides outside the gene matches: 5. From germline, CDR1 is LNHDA and CDR2 SQIVND (reference sequence).

The rearrangement uses TRBV28 and TRBJ1-3; no firm D call. Germline V gene lookup returns CDR1 MDHEN and CDR2 SYDVKM. V shed 6 bases and J shed 4 bases, with 7 bases lying between them. The CDR3 totals 12 residues. The CDR3 here is CASRAQGNTIYF. The CDR3 DNA is TGTGCCAGCAGGGCCCAGGGAAACACCATATATTTT.

The V gene is TRBV3-1 (or the pseudogene TRBV3-2), the J gene TRBJ2-6, with D tentatively TRBD1 (6 bases). There are 18 residues in the CDR3. The germline V gene has CDR1 LGHDT and CDR2 YNNKEL (reference sequence). Deletions cut 5 bases from V and 7 bases from J, with 24 bases between. CDR3 loop: CASSAHAGVRQAANVLTF. CDR3 bases: TGTGCCAGCAGCGCCCATGCCGGAGTACGACAGGCTGCCAACGTCCTGACTTTC.